Following are 9 T cell receptor beta chains from one sample sequenced in a study of blood T cell repertoires in COVID-19. Measured with immunoSEQ multiplex PCR; TCRdb has only the in-frame clones, and not every one. The sample consists of tens of thousands of clones, 75% to 90% of them appearing once. Source material: peripheral blood. The receptors were gathered from a human donor in a cohort sampled during active COVID-19.

The chain has TRBV11-2 and TRBJ2-7; perhaps TRBD2 as D (5 bases). The V gene's germline CDR1 is SGHAT and CDR2 FQNNGV. Trimming stripped 5 bases from V and 4 bases from J, with 24 bases between. CDR3 size: 17 residues. The CDR3 region has the DNA TGTGCCAGCAGCCACCGGGATGGCCATCCCCGGGCTTACGAGCAGTACTTC. Amino acids: CASSHRDGHPRAYEQYF.

V usage is TRBV4-3 and J usage is TRBJ1-2; 7 bases are a match to TRBD1. The length of the CDR3 is 15 residues. CDR1 is LGHNA and CDR2 is YSLEER in the germline V gene. V was pared by 0 bases and J by 5 bases, with 6 bases of the junction left unmatched. The CDR3 region is CASSQEGDSRYGYTF. The CDR3 bases are TGCGCCAGCAGCCAAGAGGGGGACAGTCGATATGGCTACACCTTC.

This rearrangement joins TRBV11-2 to TRBJ2-7; weak D call: TRBD1 (5 bases). In germline, CDR1 is SGHAT, CDR2 FQNNGV. V was shortened by 5 bases and J by 3 bases, with 14 bases between the two germline ends. The CDR3 extends over 14 amino acids. The CDR3 DNA reads as TGTGCCAGCAGCCCGTCAGGGCAGTTCTACGAGCAGTACTTC. Amino acid sequence: CASSPSGQFYEQYF.

This clone was seen once. The rearrangement joins TRBV14 to TRBJ1-6, with a possible D match to TRBD1 (5 bases). The CDR3 runs to 17 residues. The V end lost 3 bases, the J end lost 0 bases, and 12 bases lay between the germline ends. In germline, CDR1 is SGHDN, CDR2 FVKESK. The CDR3 sequence: CASSHDSLSSYNSPLHF. CDR3 coding DNA: TGTGCCAGCAGCCACGACAGCTTGAGCTCCTATAATTCACCCCTCCACTTT.

This chain joins TRBV19 and TRBJ2-5; TRBD2 matches at 11 bases. The V gene's germline CDR1 is LNHDA and CDR2 SQIVND (reference sequence). The CDR3 totals 17 residues. With 3 bases clipped from V and 2 bases from J, the junction kept 8 bases outside the gene matches. The CDR3: CASSMSLAGGFQETQYF. CDR3 DNA sequence: TGTGCCAGTAGTATGTCGCTAGCGGGGGGTTTTCAAGAGACCCAGTACTTC.

The chain recombines TRBV19 with TRBJ2-7; 10 nucleotides align to TRBD2. The CDR3 has 13 residues. The junction had 5 bases not matched to a gene; V was cut back by 5 bases and J by 7 bases. Germline CDR1 is LNHDA and CDR2 is SQIVND (reference sequence). The CDR3: CASSQRGGQEQYF. Here the CDR3 DNA reads TGTGCCAGTAGTCAGCGGGGGGGTCAGGAGCAGTACTTC.

The V gene is TRBV3-1 (or the pseudogene TRBV3-2), the J gene TRBJ2-7; 8 nucleotides match TRBD2. J gave up 7 bases and V 4 bases, and 12 bases lay outside the gene matches. CDR3 size: 15 residues. Germline lookup yields CDR1 LGHDT and CDR2 YNNKEL (reference sequence). The CDR3 bases are TGTGCCAGCAGCCTCTATTCAGCGGGGGCGGGGGAGCAGTACTTC. It translates to CASSLYSAGAGEQYF.

The chain recombines TRBV10-2 with TRBJ1-4; D gene unclear. CDR3 length equals 13 residues. The germline V and J ends were trimmed by 2 bases and 8 bases, with 9 bases remaining between them. CDR1 is WSHSY, CDR2 SAAADI, per germline. CDR3 in amino acids: CASSEEGFEKLFF. The CDR3, as DNA: TGCGCCAGCAGTGAGGAGGGCTTCGAAAAACTGTTTTTT.

This clone was detected a few times. The V and J genes are TRBV7-2 and TRBJ2-7; TRBD1 matches 7 bases. CDR1 SGHTA and CDR2 FQGNSA come from the germline V gene. With V trimmed by 3 bases and J by 4 bases, 6 bases remained unmatched. This CDR3 region has 14 residues. CDR3 nucleotide sequence: TGTGCCAGCAGCTTGTGGACAGGCTCTTACGAGCAGTACTTC. The encoded protein is CASSLWTGSYEQYF.